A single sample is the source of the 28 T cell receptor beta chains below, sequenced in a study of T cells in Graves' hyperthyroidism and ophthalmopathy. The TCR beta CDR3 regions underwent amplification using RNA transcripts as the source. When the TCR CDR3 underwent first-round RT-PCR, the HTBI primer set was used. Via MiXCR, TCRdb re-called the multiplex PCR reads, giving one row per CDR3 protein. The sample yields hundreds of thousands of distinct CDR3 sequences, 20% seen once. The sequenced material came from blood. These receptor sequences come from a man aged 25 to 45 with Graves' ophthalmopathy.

The CDR3 loop reads CASTLSGGAASYEQYF. The DNA of the CDR3 is TGTGCCAGCACCCTCTCGGGGGGGGCAGCCTCCTACGAGCAGTACTTC. V is TRBV12-3 or TRBV12-4 and J is TRBJ2-7, with 8 nucleotides matching TRBD2. The ends lost 7 bases at V and 0 bases at J; junction bases unmatched: 11. This CDR3 is built from 16 residues.

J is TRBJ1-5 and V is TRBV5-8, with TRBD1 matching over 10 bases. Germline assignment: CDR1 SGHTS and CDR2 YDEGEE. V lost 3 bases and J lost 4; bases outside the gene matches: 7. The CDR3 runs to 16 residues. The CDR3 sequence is CASSSGTGVRNQPQHF. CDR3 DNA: TGTGCCAGCAGCTCTGGGACAGGGGTCCGAAATCAGCCCCAGCATTTT.

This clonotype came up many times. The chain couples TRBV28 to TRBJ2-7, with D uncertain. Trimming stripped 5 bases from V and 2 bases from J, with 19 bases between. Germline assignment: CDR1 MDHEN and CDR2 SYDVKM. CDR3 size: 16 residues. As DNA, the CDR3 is TGTGCCAGCAGTAAGGTAATCGGTCGCGGCCCCTACGAGCAGTACTTC. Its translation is CASSKVIGRGPYEQYF.

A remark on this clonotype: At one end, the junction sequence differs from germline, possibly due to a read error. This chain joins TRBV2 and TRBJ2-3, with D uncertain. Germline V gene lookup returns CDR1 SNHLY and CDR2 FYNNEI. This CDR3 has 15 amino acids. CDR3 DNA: TGTGCCGGCAGTGAAGGAAGATCTAGCACAGATACGCAGTATTTT. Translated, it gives CAGSEGRSSTDTQYF. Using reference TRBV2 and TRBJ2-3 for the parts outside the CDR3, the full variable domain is EPEVTQTPSHQVTQMGQEVILRCVPISNHLYFYWYRQILGQKVEFLVSFYNNEISEKSEIFDDQFSVERPDGSNFTLKIRSTKLEDSAMYFCAGSEGRSSTDTQYFGPGTRLTVL.

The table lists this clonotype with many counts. CDR3 in amino acids: CSASLAGSYEQYF. CDR3 sequence (DNA): TGCAGCGCATCCCTAGCGGGATCCTACGAGCAGTACTTC. The chain recombines TRBV29-1 with TRBJ2-7; 9 bases align to TRBD2. The CDR3 is made up of 13 amino acids. Germline V gene sequence: CDR1 SQVTM, CDR2 ANQGSEA. Trimming cost V 7 bases and J 1 base; bases outside gene matches: 5.

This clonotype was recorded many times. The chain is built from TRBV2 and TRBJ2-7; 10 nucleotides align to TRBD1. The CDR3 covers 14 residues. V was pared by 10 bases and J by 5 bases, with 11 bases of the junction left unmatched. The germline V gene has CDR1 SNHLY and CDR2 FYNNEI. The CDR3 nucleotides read TGTGCCACCGAGGGGACAGGGGAGAGGAACGAGCAGTACTTC. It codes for CATEGTGERNEQYF.

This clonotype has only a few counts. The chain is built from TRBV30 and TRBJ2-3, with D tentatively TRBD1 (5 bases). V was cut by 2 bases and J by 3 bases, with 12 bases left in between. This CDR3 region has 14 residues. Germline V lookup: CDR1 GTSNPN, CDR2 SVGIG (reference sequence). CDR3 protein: CAWSQGSGTDTQYF. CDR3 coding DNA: TGTGCCTGGAGTCAGGGAAGTGGGACAGATACGCAGTATTTT.

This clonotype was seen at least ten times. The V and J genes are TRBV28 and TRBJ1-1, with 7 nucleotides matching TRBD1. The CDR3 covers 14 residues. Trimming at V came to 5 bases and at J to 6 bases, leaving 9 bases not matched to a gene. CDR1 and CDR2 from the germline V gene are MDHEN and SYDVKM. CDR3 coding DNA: TGTGCCAGCAGTCTCGGACAGGCTCTGGCTGAAGCTTTCTTT. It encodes CASSLGQALAEAFF.

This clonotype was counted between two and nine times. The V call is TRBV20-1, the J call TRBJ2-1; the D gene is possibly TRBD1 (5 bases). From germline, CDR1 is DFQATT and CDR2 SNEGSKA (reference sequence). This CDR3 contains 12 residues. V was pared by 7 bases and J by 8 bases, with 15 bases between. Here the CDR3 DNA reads TGCAGTGACACGCGGCAGGGCGATGAGCAGTTCTTC. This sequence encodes CSDTRQGDEQFF.

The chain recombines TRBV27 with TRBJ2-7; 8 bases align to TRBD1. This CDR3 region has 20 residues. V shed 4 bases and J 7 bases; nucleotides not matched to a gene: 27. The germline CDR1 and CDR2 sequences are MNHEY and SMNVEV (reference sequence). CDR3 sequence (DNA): TGTGCCAGCAGTTCAACCCCTAGCAGGACAGGGTATTCTCCCCCTCGGGAGCAGTACTTC. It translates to CASSSTPSRTGYSPPREQYF.

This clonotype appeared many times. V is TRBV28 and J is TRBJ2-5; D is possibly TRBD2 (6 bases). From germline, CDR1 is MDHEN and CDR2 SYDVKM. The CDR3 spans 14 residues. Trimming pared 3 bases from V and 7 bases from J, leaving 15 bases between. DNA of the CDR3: TGTGCCAGCAGTTTGGTGGGCGGGAAGGCGACCCAGTACTTC. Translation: CASSLVGGKATQYF.

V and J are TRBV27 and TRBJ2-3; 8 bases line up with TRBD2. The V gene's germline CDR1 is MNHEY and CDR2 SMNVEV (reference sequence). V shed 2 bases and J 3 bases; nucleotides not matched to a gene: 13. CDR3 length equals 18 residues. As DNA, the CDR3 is TGTGCCAGCAGTTTAGGAACGGGAGGGCAGGGAGGGACAGATACGCAGTATTTT. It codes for CASSLGTGGQGGTDTQYF.

CDR3 in amino acids: CASSPEREPTYEQYF. DNA of the CDR3: TGTGCCAGCAGCCCAGAGCGGGAGCCTACCTACGAGCAGTACTTC. J is TRBJ2-7 and V is TRBV7-2, with 8 bases identical to TRBD2. Germline loops: CDR1 SGHTA, CDR2 FQGNSA. The CDR3 consists of 15 residues. The V and J ends lost 5 bases and 2 bases, in that order; junction bases with no gene match: 8.

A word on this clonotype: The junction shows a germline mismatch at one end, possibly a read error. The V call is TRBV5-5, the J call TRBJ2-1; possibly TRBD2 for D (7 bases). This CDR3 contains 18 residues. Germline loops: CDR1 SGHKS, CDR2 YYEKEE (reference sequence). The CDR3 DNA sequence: TGTGCCAGCAGCTTCGGGTCGGCGGGAGTTGGAGGGGGGAATGGGCAGTTCTTC. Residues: CASSFGSAGVGGGNGQFF.

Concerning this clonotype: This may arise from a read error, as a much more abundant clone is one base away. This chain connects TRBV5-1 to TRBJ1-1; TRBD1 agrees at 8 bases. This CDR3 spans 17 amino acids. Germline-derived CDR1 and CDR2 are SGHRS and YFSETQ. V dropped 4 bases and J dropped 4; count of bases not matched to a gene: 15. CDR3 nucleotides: TGCGCCAGCAGCCCTCCGGCGGCAGGGGGCCGTAGCACTGAAGCTTTCTTT. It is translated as CASSPPAAGGRSTEAFF.

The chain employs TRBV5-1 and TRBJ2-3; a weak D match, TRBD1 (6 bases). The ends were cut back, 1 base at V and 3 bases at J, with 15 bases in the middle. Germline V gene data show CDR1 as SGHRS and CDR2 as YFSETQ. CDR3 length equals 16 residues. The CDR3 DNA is TGCGCCAGCAGCTTGCAGGGGTGGCCTGGGACAGATACGCAGTATTTT. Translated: CASSLQGWPGTDTQYF.

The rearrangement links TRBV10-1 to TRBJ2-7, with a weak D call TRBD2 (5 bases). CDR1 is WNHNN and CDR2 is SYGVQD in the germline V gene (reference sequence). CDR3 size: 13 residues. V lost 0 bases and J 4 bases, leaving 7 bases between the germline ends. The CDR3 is CASSESGAYEQYF. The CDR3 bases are TGCGCCAGCAGTGAGTCGGGAGCATACGAGCAGTACTTC.

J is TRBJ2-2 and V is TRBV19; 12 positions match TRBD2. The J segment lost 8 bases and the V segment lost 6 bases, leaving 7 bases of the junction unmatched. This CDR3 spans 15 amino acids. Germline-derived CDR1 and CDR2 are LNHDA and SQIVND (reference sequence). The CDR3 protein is CASRRLAGDIGELFF. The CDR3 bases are TGTGCCAGTAGGAGACTAGCGGGAGACATTGGGGAGCTGTTTTTT.

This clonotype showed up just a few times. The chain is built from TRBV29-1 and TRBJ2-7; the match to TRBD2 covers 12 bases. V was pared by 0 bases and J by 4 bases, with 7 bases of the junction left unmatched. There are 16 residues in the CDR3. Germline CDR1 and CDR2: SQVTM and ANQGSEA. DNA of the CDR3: TGCAGCGTTGAAGATTTCGGACTAGCGGGGACTTACGAGCAGTACTTC. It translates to CSVEDFGLAGTYEQYF.

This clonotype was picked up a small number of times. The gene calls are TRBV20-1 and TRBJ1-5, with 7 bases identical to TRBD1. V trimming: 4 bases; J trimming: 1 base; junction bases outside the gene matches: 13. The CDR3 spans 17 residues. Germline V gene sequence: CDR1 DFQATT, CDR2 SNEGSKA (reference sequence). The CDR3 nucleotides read TGCAGTGCTACCGGACAGGAGAGGTTTGGAAGCAATCAGCCCCAGCATTTT. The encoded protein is CSATGQERFGSNQPQHF.

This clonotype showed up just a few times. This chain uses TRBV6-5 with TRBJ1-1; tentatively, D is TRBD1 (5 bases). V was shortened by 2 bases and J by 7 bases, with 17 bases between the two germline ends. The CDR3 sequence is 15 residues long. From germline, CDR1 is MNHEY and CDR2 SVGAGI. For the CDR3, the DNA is TGTGCCAGCAGTTACACAGGCCGCCCGAGGAGTGAAGCTTTCTTT. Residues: CASSYTGRPRSEAFF.

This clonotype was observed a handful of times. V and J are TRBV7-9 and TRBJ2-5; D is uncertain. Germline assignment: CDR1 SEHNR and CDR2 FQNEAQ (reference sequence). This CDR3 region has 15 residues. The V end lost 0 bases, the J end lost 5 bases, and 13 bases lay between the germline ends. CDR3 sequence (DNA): TGTGCCAGCAGCTTAGCGGGCCAGCCGGGCGAGACCCAGTACTTC. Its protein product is CASSLAGQPGETQYF.

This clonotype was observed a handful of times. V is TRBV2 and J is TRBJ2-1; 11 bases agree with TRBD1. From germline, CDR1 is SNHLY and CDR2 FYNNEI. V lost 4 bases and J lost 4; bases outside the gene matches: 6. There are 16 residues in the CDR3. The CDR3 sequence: CASSGRDRGSYNEQFF. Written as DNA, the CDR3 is TGTGCCAGCAGTGGAAGGGACAGGGGGAGTTACAATGAGCAGTTCTTC.

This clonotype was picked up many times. The CDR3 nucleotides read TGCAGCGCCCTAAGCCTACTAGCGGGAGGTGAAGATACGCAGTATTTT. This sequence encodes CSALSLLAGGEDTQYF. The chain carries TRBV29-1 and TRBJ2-3; 12 positions match TRBD2. The CDR3 is made up of 16 amino acids. V lost 7 bases and J lost 5; bases outside the gene matches: 13. CDR1 and CDR2 from the germline V gene are SQVTM and ANQGSEA.

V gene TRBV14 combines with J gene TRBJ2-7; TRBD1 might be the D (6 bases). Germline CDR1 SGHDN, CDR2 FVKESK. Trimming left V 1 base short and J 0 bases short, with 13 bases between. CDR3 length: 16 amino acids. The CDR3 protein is CASSQVGTGRSYEQYF. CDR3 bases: TGTGCCAGCAGCCAAGTGGGAACAGGGCGCTCCTACGAGCAGTACTTC.

The CDR3 nucleotides are TGTGCCAGCAGCTCCCAGGGGGGCGGTTATGGCTACACCTTC. Translated: CASSSQGGGYGYTF. The V and J genes are TRBV7-2 and TRBJ1-2; 7 nucleotides align to TRBD1. Trimming at V came to 4 bases and at J to 5 bases, leaving 7 bases not matched to a gene. CDR1 is SGHTA, CDR2 FQGNSA, per germline. This CDR3 has 14 residues.

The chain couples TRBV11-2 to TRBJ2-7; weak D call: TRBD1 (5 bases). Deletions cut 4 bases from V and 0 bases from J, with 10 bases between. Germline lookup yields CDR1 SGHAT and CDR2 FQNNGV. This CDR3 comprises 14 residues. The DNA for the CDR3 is TGTGCCAGCAGCTCCCCCAGGGACTCCTACGAGCAGTACTTC. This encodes CASSSPRDSYEQYF.

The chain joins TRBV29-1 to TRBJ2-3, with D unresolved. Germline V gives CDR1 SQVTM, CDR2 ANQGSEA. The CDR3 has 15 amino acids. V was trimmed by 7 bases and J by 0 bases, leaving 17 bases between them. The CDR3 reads CSASLGPRSTDTQYF. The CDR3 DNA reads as TGCAGCGCCTCACTCGGGCCGAGGAGCACAGATACGCAGTATTTT.